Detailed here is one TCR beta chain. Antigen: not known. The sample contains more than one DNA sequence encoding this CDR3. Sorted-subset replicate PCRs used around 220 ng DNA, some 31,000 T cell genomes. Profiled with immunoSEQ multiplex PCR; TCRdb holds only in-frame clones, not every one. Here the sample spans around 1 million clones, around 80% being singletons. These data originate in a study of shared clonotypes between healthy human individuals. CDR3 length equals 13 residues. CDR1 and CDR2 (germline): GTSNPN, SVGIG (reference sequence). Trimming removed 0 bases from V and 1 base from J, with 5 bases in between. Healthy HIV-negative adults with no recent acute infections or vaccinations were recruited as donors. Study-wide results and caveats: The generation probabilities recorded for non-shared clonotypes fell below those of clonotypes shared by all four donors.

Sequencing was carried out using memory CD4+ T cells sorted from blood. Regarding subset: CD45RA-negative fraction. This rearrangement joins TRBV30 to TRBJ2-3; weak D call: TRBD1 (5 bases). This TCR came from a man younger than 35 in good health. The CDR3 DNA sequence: TGTGCCTGGAGTGTAGGGGGCACAGATACGCAGTATTTT. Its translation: CAWSVGGTDTQYF.